The next 15 T cell receptor beta chains were all read from a single sample in a study of control samples from healthy donors and cancer patients. Produced via immunoSEQ multiplex PCR; TCRdb's table is partial and in-frame only. This table holds approximately 130,000 clones, about nine tenths found once. What was sequenced was blood. The receptors here all came from a man aged 40-55 years in good health.

The rearrangement joins TRBV6-6 to TRBJ2-4, with D maybe TRBD1 (6 bases). From germline, CDR1 is MNHNY and CDR2 SVGAGI (reference sequence). V was cut by 7 bases and J by 8 bases, with 21 bases left in between. CDR3 size: 15 residues. The DNA for the CDR3 is TGTGCCAGCATCCCAGGGGTATGGGGTAAGGACATTCAGTACTTC. This encodes CASIPGVWGKDIQYF.

This chain uses TRBV3-1 (or the pseudogene TRBV3-2) with TRBJ1-1; D not certain. The CDR3 sequence is 16 residues long. The ends were cut back, 0 bases at V and 0 bases at J, with 11 bases in the middle. CDR1 and CDR2 (germline): LGHDT, YNNKEL (reference sequence). This CDR3 reads CASSQDYSFLNTEAFF. The DNA for the CDR3 is TGTGCCAGCAGCCAAGATTACAGTTTCTTGAACACTGAAGCTTTCTTT.

V usage is TRBV29-1 and J usage is TRBJ1-2, with D unresolved. V lost 0 bases, J lost 7 bases, and 21 bases lay in between. The CDR3 is 16 amino acids. Per the germline V gene, CDR1 is SQVTM and CDR2 is ANQGSEA. The CDR3 sequence is CSVEDPLRRRTVGYTF. CDR3 coding DNA: TGCAGCGTTGAAGATCCCCTTAGACGGCGCACAGTTGGCTACACCTTC.

The rearrangement links TRBV6-2 or TRBV6-3 to TRBJ2-7, with D maybe TRBD1 (6 bases). Trimming cost V 2 bases and J 0 bases, with 20 bases left between them. This CDR3 is built from 18 residues. CDR1 and CDR2 (germline): MNHEY, SVGEGT. CDR3 nucleotide sequence: TGTGCCAGCAGTTACCCCTCACGGACAGTCCTACTCTCCTACGAGCAGTACTTC. Translation gives CASSYPSRTVLLSYEQYF.

The CDR3 is CASSPNMGGTEAFF. The CDR3 DNA sequence: TGTGCCAGCTCACCAAATATGGGGGGCACTGAAGCTTTCTTT. The J gene is TRBJ1-1, the V gene TRBV18, with D possibly being TRBD1 (5 bases). The CDR3 sequence is 14 residues long. Looked up from germline, CDR1 is KGHSH and CDR2 is LQKENI. V was pared by 2 bases and J by 4 bases, with 11 bases between.

This clone was seen once. The rearrangement joins TRBV5-4 to TRBJ2-7; D is undetermined. The CDR3 extends over 15 amino acids. V dropped 0 bases and J dropped 0 bases, with 10 bases sitting between them. Germline assignment: CDR1 SGHNT and CDR2 YYREEE (reference sequence). The CDR3: CASSLVGRSSYEQYF. The CDR3 DNA sequence: TGTGCCAGCAGCTTGGTGGGCCGGAGCTCCTACGAGCAGTACTTC.

The rearrangement uses TRBV6-1 and TRBJ1-2; possible D gene TRBD1, 5 bases. The CDR3 is made up of 16 amino acids. Trimming took 2 bases from V and 7 from J, leaving 20 bases between them. CDR1 MNHNS and CDR2 SASEGT come from the germline V gene. The CDR3 loop reads CASSELRAGWVGGYTF. CDR3 DNA: TGTGCCAGCAGTGAATTGAGGGCAGGGTGGGTCGGTGGCTACACCTTC.

The V gene is TRBV7-2, the J gene TRBJ1-2; D perhaps matches TRBD1 (6 bases). The germline CDR1 and CDR2 sequences are SGHTA and FQGNSA. Trimming removed 6 bases at V and 8 bases at J, with 16 bases between. CDR3 length: 13 residues. This chain's CDR3 is CASSRRGGAGYTF. The CDR3 nucleotides read TGTGCCAGCAGTCGGAGGGGGGGGGCCGGCTACACCTTC.

The chain employs TRBV6-2 or TRBV6-3 and TRBJ1-2, with D possibly matching TRBD1 (6 bases). CDR1 is MNHEY, CDR2 SVGEGT, per germline. This CDR3 has 15 residues. V gave up 5 bases and J gave up 2 bases, with 15 bases separating them. CDR3 sequence reads: CASSGGGTQNYGYTF. In nucleotides, the CDR3 is TGTGCCAGCAGTGGGGGCGGCACGCAGAACTATGGCTACACCTTC.

The chain carries TRBV5-6 and TRBJ1-2; D ambiguous. Between the trimmed V and J ends, which lost 4 bases and 3 bases, there was a span of 16 bases. The germline V gene has CDR1 SGHDT and CDR2 YYEEEE. This CDR3 is 15 amino acids long. CDR3 sequence: CASSVGLGTYYGYTF. The DNA of the CDR3 is TGTGCCAGCAGCGTTGGCCTCGGCACCTACTATGGCTACACCTTC.

The sample holds one count of this clone. The chain combines TRBV7-2 with TRBJ2-3; 7 bases are shared with TRBD2. The trim removed 6 bases at V and 6 bases at J, leaving 12 bases unmatched. The CDR3 covers 15 residues. The germline V gene has CDR1 SGHTA and CDR2 FQGNSA. In DNA form, the CDR3 reads TGTGCCAGCAGATCAGGTAGCGGGCGTGCGGATACGCAGTATTTT. The encoded protein is CASRSGSGRADTQYF.

In DNA, the CDR3 is TGCGCCAGCAGTGAGAGAGCGGGGGACACTGAAGCTTTCTTT. It yields the protein CASSERAGDTEAFF. The chain combines TRBV10-2 with TRBJ1-1, with D perhaps TRBD1 (5 bases). Germline CDR1 WSHSY, CDR2 SAAADI. This CDR3 has 14 residues. V was clipped by 2 bases and J by 3 bases, with 10 bases between them.

V gene TRBV5-5 combines with J gene TRBJ1-1, with D unclear. Germline CDR1 and CDR2: SGHKS and YYEKEE (reference sequence). V lost 2 bases and J 6 bases, leaving 14 bases between the germline ends. CDR3 length: 14 residues. The CDR3 loop is CASSFEEGWAEAFF. The CDR3 DNA reads TGTGCCAGCAGCTTTGAGGAGGGATGGGCTGAAGCTTTCTTT.

The gene calls are TRBV10-1 and TRBJ1-5; 7 positions match TRBD1. Germline V CDR1 and CDR2: WNHNN, SYGVQD (reference sequence). The CDR3 runs to 15 residues. The V and J ends lost 3 bases and 7 bases, in that order; junction bases with no gene match: 9. The chain's CDR3 is CASSEQDRVRQPQHF. DNA for the CDR3: TGCGCCAGCAGTGAACAAGACAGGGTGCGGCAGCCCCAGCATTTT.

This chain uses TRBV24-1 with TRBJ2-3; 7 nucleotides match TRBD1. CDR1 KGHDR and CDR2 SFDVKD come from the germline V gene. CDR3 length equals 16 residues. V gave up 4 bases and J gave up 5 bases; unmatched junction bases: 11. Here the CDR3 reads CATSDGTALPLDTQYF. The CDR3 DNA reads TGTGCCACCAGTGACGGGACAGCACTTCCCCTAGATACGCAGTATTTT.